The 20 T cell receptor beta chains given below trace back to one sample, sequenced in a study of Graves' ophthalmopathy and Graves' hyperthyroidism. Amplified material comprised TCR beta CDR3 regions derived from RNA transcripts. The first round was an RT-PCR with HTBI primers, and the second round was a multiplex PCR. Via MiXCR, TCRdb re-called the multiplex PCR reads, giving one row per CDR3 protein. The sample records 500,000 to 600,000 distinct CDR3 sequences, about 40% being singletons. Input material: peripheral blood or thyroid tissue (not recorded which). The receptor source for this set is an adult man with Graves' hyperthyroidism.

In this sample, this clonotype is medium-sized. The rearrangement uses TRBV7-9 and TRBJ1-1; TRBD1 aligns across 9 bases. Unmatched junction bases numbered 12, after V lost 5 bases and J lost 11 bases. This CDR3 is built from 14 residues. Germline V gene data show CDR1 as SEHNR and CDR2 as FQNEAQ (reference sequence). CDR3 protein: CASSGQGSQPLAFF. In nucleotides, the CDR3 is TGTGCCAGCAGCGGACAGGGGTCCCAGCCCCTGGCTTTCTTT.

This clonotype was seen ten or more times. This chain connects TRBV5-8 to TRBJ1-2; D not resolved. V shed 4 bases and J shed 2 bases, with 9 bases lying between them. The CDR3 consists of 13 residues. Germline V CDR1 and CDR2: SGHTS, YDEGEE. This chain's CDR3 is CASSAGPNYGYTF. The CDR3, as DNA: TGTGCCAGCAGCGCCGGGCCAAACTATGGCTACACCTTC.

Worth noting for this clonotype: This may stem from a read error, because a much larger clone lies one nucleotide away. The V and J genes are TRBV20-1 and TRBJ1-4; possible D gene TRBD1, 6 bases. The CDR3 has 14 amino acids. Trimming shortened V by 8 bases and J by 6 bases, and 19 bases separated the two germline ends. Germline V gene sequence: CDR1 DFQATT, CDR2 SNEGSKA (reference sequence). For the CDR3, the DNA is TGCAGTACCAACAAACAGGGTATGGATGAAAAACTGTTTTTT. This translates into CSTNKQGMDEKLFF.

As regards this clonotype: A read error may explain this, as a much larger clone is one base away. The chain links TRBV20-1 to TRBJ1-4; D call uncertain. V dropped 1 base and J dropped 8 bases, with 11 bases sitting between them. Germline values: CDR1 DFQATT, CDR2 SNEGSKA (reference sequence). The CDR3 runs 13 residues. The CDR3 DNA reads TGCAGTGCTAGAGCCCCTTCGAGGGAAAAACTGTTTTTT. Amino acids: CSARAPSREKLFF.

This chain uses TRBV29-1 with TRBJ2-3; D is uncertain. Germline values: CDR1 SQVTM, CDR2 ANQGSEA. The CDR3 length is 13 residues. Trimming left V 6 bases short and J 9 bases short, with 19 bases between. The CDR3 region is CSVIAESVGTQYF. The CDR3 bases are TGCAGCGTCATTGCAGAATCAGTAGGGACGCAGTATTTT.

This clonotype occurred many times. The genes are TRBV19 and TRBJ1-1; unclear D gene. Germline V gene sequence: CDR1 LNHDA, CDR2 SQIVND (reference sequence). CDR3 size: 13 residues. Trimming pared 6 bases from V and 3 bases from J, leaving 11 bases between. The CDR3 coding sequence is TGTGCCAGTAGGATAAGACCCGACACTGAAGCTTTCTTT. Its protein product is CASRIRPDTEAFF. Filled out from reference TRBV19 and TRBJ1-1, the complete variable domain reads DGGITQSPKYLFRKEGQNVTLSCEQNLNHDAMYWYRQDPGQGLRLIYYSQIVNDFQKGDIAEGYSVSREKKESFPLTVTSAQKNPTAFYLCASRIRPDTEAFFGQGTRLTVV.

V is TRBV7-7 and J is TRBJ2-7; possible D gene TRBD2, 5 bases. Germline V gene sequence: CDR1 SSHAT, CDR2 FNYEAQ (reference sequence). This CDR3 is built from 12 residues. The CDR3 bases are TGTGCTAGGAGGCCTCTCTACTACGAGCAGTACTTC. Its translation is CARRPLYYEQYF. The full variable domain, its missing parts supplied by reference TRBV7-7 and TRBJ2-7, is GAGVSQSPRYKVTKRGQDVTLRCDPISSHATLYWYQQALGQGPEFLTYFNYEAQPDKSGLPSDRFSAERPEGSISTLTIQRTEQRDSAMYRCARRPLYYEQYFGPGTRLTVT.

In its sample, this clonotype was seen a few times. The rearrangement links TRBV5-1 to TRBJ2-7; a weak D match, TRBD2 (6 bases). The germline V gene encodes CDR1 SGHRS and CDR2 YFSETQ. V dropped 0 bases and J dropped 5 bases, with 18 bases sitting between them. The CDR3 loop spans 16 amino acids. In DNA form, the CDR3 reads TGCGCCAGCAGCTTGGAGTCGGGAGCGAGGGACGACGAGCAGTACTTC. Translated, it gives CASSLESGARDDEQYF.

This clonotype was recorded at least ten times. V usage is TRBV19 and J usage is TRBJ2-2; D is perhaps TRBD1 (5 bases). Looked up from germline, CDR1 is LNHDA and CDR2 is SQIVND (reference sequence). This CDR3 is built from 13 residues. V was cut by 7 bases and J by 5 bases, with 11 bases left in between. CDR3: CASKVPGTGELFF. In DNA form, the CDR3 reads TGTGCCAGTAAGGTTCCAGGGACCGGGGAGCTGTTTTTT.

This clonotype was detected a few times. A junction boundary mismatches the germline segment, possibly from a read error. The chain combines TRBV12-3 or TRBV12-4 with TRBJ1-1; 8 nucleotides agree with TRBD1. The CDR3 covers 12 residues. CDR3 in DNA: TGTACCAGCAGCCCGATGACAGGGGTAGCTTTCTTT. Encoded protein: CTSSPMTGVAFF.

This clonotype came up a few times. The rearrangement joins TRBV12-3 or TRBV12-4 to TRBJ2-7; D possibly matches TRBD1 or TRBD2 (5 bases each). Trimming removed 1 base at V and 5 bases at J, with 18 bases between. The CDR3 contains 16 residues. The CDR3 nucleotides read TGTGCCAGCAGTTTAGGAGTTGGGGGAGCGCGAAACGAGCAGTACTTC. This sequence encodes CASSLGVGGARNEQYF.

Turning to this clonotype: A much bigger clone sits one base away, suggesting this may be a read error. The chain is built from TRBV7-2 and TRBJ2-2, with D possibly called TRBD1 or TRBD2 (5 bases each). The germline V gene has CDR1 SGHTA and CDR2 FQGNSA. The CDR3 is 15 amino acids. The DNA of the CDR3 is TGCGCCAGCAGTTACGGGTTTATGGACACCGGGGAGCCGTTTTTT. It codes for CASSYGFMDTGEPFF.

This clonotype was detected ten times or more. The V and J genes are TRBV25-1 and TRBJ1-1; D remains ambiguous. The length of the CDR3 is 14 residues. Trimming left V 7 bases short and J 1 base short, with 13 bases between. Germline CDR1 is MGHDK and CDR2 is SYGVNS. The CDR3: CASTPSRANTEAFF. CDR3 DNA sequence: TGTGCCAGCACCCCCTCGCGGGCGAACACTGAAGCTTTCTTT.

This clonotype is a singleton in its sample. A much bigger clone sits one base away, suggesting this may be a read error. The chain is built from TRBV7-9 and TRBJ1-1, with a possible D match to TRBD1 (5 bases). Germline loops: CDR1 SEHNR, CDR2 FQNEAQ (reference sequence). With 5 bases removed from V and 8 bases from J, the gap between germline ends came to 12 bases. The CDR3 runs 12 residues. DNA for the CDR3: TGTGCCAGCAGCCCGACAGACAACGAAGCTTTCTTT. Translating gives CASSPTDNEAFF.

The table lists this clonotype with a count of one. This rearrangement joins TRBV29-1 to TRBJ1-2; D gene ambiguous. This CDR3 is built from 11 residues. Germline loops: CDR1 SQVTM, CDR2 ANQGSEA. V shed 4 bases and J shed 8 bases, with 11 bases lying between them. DNA of the CDR3: TGCAGCGTTGTAGAGGAGGCAGGCTACACCTTC. Its protein is CSVVEEAGYTF.

The chain uses TRBV4-1 and TRBJ2-5, with 7 positions matching TRBD1. In germline, CDR1 is MGHRA, CDR2 YSYEKL. V was pared by 3 bases and J by 4 bases, with 5 bases of the junction left unmatched. CDR3 length: 14 amino acids. CDR3 loop: CASSHRDSRETQYF. The CDR3 DNA is TGCGCCAGCAGCCACCGGGACAGCCGAGAGACCCAGTACTTC.

This clonotype was seen just once. One end of the junction varies from germline; a read error may be responsible. CDR3: CSAIGPGQAF. CDR3 sequence (DNA): TGCAGTGCTATAGGGCCGGGACAGGCCTTC. V gene TRBV20-1 combines with J gene TRBJ2-1; 8 nucleotides match TRBD1. CDR1 and CDR2 from the germline V gene are DFQATT and SNEGSKA (reference sequence). The CDR3 extends over 10 amino acids.

This clonotype turned up a few times. The chain is built from TRBV12-3 or TRBV12-4 and TRBJ1-1; D gene ambiguous. V lost 7 bases to trimming and J lost 4 bases, with 16 bases between them. The CDR3 totals 14 residues. This chain's CDR3 is CASTTPQERTEAFF. In nucleotides, the CDR3 is TGTGCCAGCACCACCCCGCAGGAACGCACTGAAGCTTTCTTT.

The rearrangement joins TRBV25-1 to TRBJ1-2; D gene uncertain. CDR1 and CDR2 (germline): MGHDK, SYGVNS. The CDR3 runs to 11 residues. V was shortened by 2 bases and J by 10 bases, with 8 bases between the two germline ends. This CDR3 is CASSEGFDYTF. The CDR3 DNA follows: TGTGCCAGCAGTGAAGGGTTCGACTACACCTTC.

This clonotype was seen at least ten times. The V gene is TRBV9, the J gene TRBJ1-3; D is uncertain. With 5 bases removed from V and 6 bases from J, the gap between germline ends came to 12 bases. Germline V gives CDR1 SGDLS, CDR2 YYNGEE. CDR3 size: 13 residues. Here the CDR3 reads CASSEASENTIYF. CDR3 bases: TGTGCCAGCAGTGAAGCATCAGAAAACACCATATATTTT.